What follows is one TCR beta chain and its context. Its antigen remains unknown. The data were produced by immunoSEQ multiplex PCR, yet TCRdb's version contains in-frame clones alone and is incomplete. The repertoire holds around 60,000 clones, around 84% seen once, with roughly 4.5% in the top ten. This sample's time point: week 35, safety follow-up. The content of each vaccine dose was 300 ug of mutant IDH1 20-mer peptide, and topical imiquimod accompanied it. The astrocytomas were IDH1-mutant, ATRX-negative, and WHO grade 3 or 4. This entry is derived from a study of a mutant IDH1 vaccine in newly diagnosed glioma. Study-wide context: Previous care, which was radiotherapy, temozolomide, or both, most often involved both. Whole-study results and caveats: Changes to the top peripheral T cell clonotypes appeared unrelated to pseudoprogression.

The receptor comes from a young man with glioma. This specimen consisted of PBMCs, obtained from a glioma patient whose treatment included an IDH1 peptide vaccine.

This CDR3 reads CASSVGTARETQYF. The CDR3 DNA reads as TGTGCCAGCAGCGTAGGGACAGCTAGGGAGACCCAGTACTTC. This chain links TRBV9 with TRBJ2-5; tentatively, D is TRBD1 (6 bases). Trimming stripped 0 bases from V and 5 bases from J, with 11 bases between. This CDR3 has 14 amino acids. Germline CDR1 and CDR2: SGDLS and YYNGEE. The variable domain in full, completed from reference TRBV9 and TRBJ2-5, reads DSGVTQTPKHLITATGQRVTLRCSPRSGDLSVYWYQQSLDQGLQFLIQYYNGEERAKGNILERFSAQQFPDLHSELNLSSLELGDSALYFCASSVGTARETQYFGPGTRLLVL.